This TCR beta chain is from a study of cytotoxic CD8 clonotypes in ibrutinib-treated CLL. CDR3 size: 16 residues. CDR1 and CDR2 from the germline V gene are MRHNA and SNTAGT. The V gene end was trimmed by 8 bases and the J gene end by 4 bases; junction bases not matched to a gene: 9. Only in-frame clones appear in the TCRdb table, and some are missing; sequencing was by immunoSEQ multiplex PCR. The sample has around 42,000 clones, over 60% seen once. The gene calls are TRBV6-4 and TRBJ2-1; TRBD2 agrees at 12 bases. This TCR was recovered from a human donor with chronic lymphocytic leukemia. This sample comprised PBMCs, obtained after 24 months of ibrutinib treatment. CDR3 in DNA: TGTGCCAGCGCCTCTAGCGGGAGGGCCCTTTACAATGAGCAGTTCTTC. It specifies CASASSGRALYNEQFF.